This is a list of T cell receptor beta chains from one sample in a study of vaccination and CD4 T cells after COVID-19. TCRdb itself ran the PCR reads through MiXCR, one entry per CDR3 protein. The sample has 15,000 to 20,000 distinct CDR3 sequences, around 60% seen once. Their antigens remain unidentified. What was sequenced was CD4+ T cells from blood, cultured in vitro. The source is a human donor who had recovered from COVID-19. CDR3s include the opening cysteine and the closing phenylalanine or tryptophan. Each record gives: D gene, V gene, clone size, J gene, CDR3 protein, CDR3 DNA. D genes are given only for firm matches. Size tells how often a clone was seen (once, few, many) or the class of an expanded clone, and some rows leave it out.

TRBD1	TRBV5-4	.	TRBJ2-5	CANSSPGQGVDNRETQYF	TGTGCCAACAGCTCACCGGGACAGGGGGTGGATAACCGAGAGACCCAGTACTTC
TRBD2	TRBV27	.	TRBJ2-1	CASSSLAGARHNEQFF	TGTGCCAGCAGTTCACTAGCGGGAGCAAGACACAATGAGCAGTTCTTC
.	TRBV20-1	.	TRBJ1-2	CSARDQGHYGYTF	TGCAGTGCTAGAGACCAGGGGCACTATGGCTACACCTTC
.	TRBV2	.	TRBJ2-5	CASCRAPTETQYF	TGTGCCAGCTGTCGGGCACCAACAGAGACCCAGTACTTC
TRBD1	TRBV7-8	.	TRBJ2-7	CASSTQGGVGEQYF	TGTGCCAGCAGCACACAGGGGGGAGTGGGCGAGCAGTACTTC
.	TRBV19	.	TRBJ2-3	CASSINPPDTDTQYF	TGTGCCAGTAGTATCAACCCCCCCGACACAGATACGCAGTATTTT
.	TRBV6-1	.	TRBJ1-5	CASSDLNNQPQHF	TGTGCCAGCAGTGATCTCAATAATCAGCCCCAGCATTTT
.	TRBV7-9	.	TRBJ1-1	CASSLAADSNTEAFF	TGTGCCAGCAGCTTAGCGGCGGACAGTAACACTGAAGCTTTCTTT
TRBD2	TRBV28	once	TRBJ2-5	CASRSGGTQETQYF	TGTGCCAGCCGATCGGGGGGAACCCAAGAGACCCAGTACTTC
.	TRBV27	.	TRBJ1-4	CASSRYTGMNEKLFF	TGTGCCAGCAGTCGTTACACAGGAATGAATGAAAAACTGTTTTTT
.	TRBV19	.	TRBJ1-1	CASSLEAGWDTEAFF	TGTGCCAGTTCCCTGGAGGCAGGGTGGGACACTGAAGCTTTCTTT
TRBD2	TRBV20-1	.	TRBJ2-1	CSTLVLVAGGSYNEQFF	TGCAGTACACTGGTATTGGTAGCGGGAGGGTCCTACAATGAGCAGTTCTTC
.	TRBV20-1	.	TRBJ2-3	CSAELFIRSTDTQYF	TGCAGTGCGGAACTATTCATCAGAAGCACAGATACGCAGTATTTT
TRBD1	TRBV11-2	.	TRBJ2-3	CASSRALTGGTDTQYF	TGTGCCAGCAGCCGGGCCCTGACAGGGGGCACAGATACGCAGTATTTT
.	TRBV7-3	.	TRBJ2-5	CASSLKLGRPYQETQYF	TGTGCCAGCAGCTTAAAACTGGGCAGGCCGTACCAAGAGACCCAGTACTTC
.	TRBV28	.	TRBJ1-2	CASSGPLPFYGYTF	TGTGCCAGCAGTGGTCCCCTTCCCTTCTATGGCTACACCTTC
.	TRBV12-3/TRBV12-4	once	TRBJ1-2	CASSFLPSDRANYGYTF	TGTGCCAGCAGTTTCCTCCCCAGTGACAGAGCTAACTATGGCTACACCTTC
.	TRBV24-1	.	TRBJ2-7	CATSGQGSDEQYF	TGTGCCACCAGTGGGCAGGGGAGCGACGAGCAGTACTTC
.	TRBV20-1	few	TRBJ2-1	CSATRGAGEQFF	TGCAGTGCTACCAGGGGAGCAGGTGAGCAGTTCTTC
.	TRBV6-1	.	TRBJ2-2	CASSERGVESSYTGELFF	TGTGCCAGCAGTGAAAGGGGGGTGGAGTCGTCGTACACCGGGGAGCTGTTTTTT
TRBD2	TRBV20-1	.	TRBJ2-7	CSLQRTSSYEQYF	TGCAGCCTACAGCGGACTAGCTCCTACGAGCAGTACTTC
.	TRBV6-1	.	TRBJ1-2	CASIERGPNYGYTF	TGTGCCAGCATTGAGCGGGGGCCTAACTATGGCTACACCTTC
TRBD2	TRBV20-1	few	TRBJ2-2	CSARTSGTVTGELFF	TGCAGTGCCAGGACTAGCGGGACGGTCACCGGGGAGCTGTTTTTT
TRBD2	TRBV20-1	.	TRBJ2-1	CSAVSGSSDNEQFF	TGCAGTGCTGTTAGCGGGAGCTCGGACAATGAGCAGTTCTTC
TRBD2	TRBV19	.	TRBJ2-2	CASSMQGGRTGELFF	TGTGCCAGTAGTATGCAGGGAGGGAGGACCGGGGAGCTGTTTTTT
.	TRBV28	.	TRBJ1-5	CASSLDPGSYSNQPQHF	TGTGCCAGCAGTTTAGATCCCGGATCCTATAGCAATCAGCCCCAGCATTTT
TRBD1	TRBV27	.	TRBJ2-1	CASSLRLVGTGGDEQFF	TGTGCCAGCAGTTTAAGGCTTGTCGGGACAGGGGGCGATGAGCAGTTCTTC
TRBD2	TRBV11-2	.	TRBJ2-5	CASSSGRVGSETQYF	TGTGCCAGCAGCTCAGGGAGGGTGGGTTCAGAGACCCAGTACTTC
.	TRBV10-3	few	TRBJ1-2	CAIRRGVGYGYTF	TGTGCCATCAGACGCGGAGTGGGGTATGGCTACACCTTC
.	TRBV25-1	.	TRBJ1-1	CASSVPGSQSAFF	TGTGCCAGCAGTGTACCGGGAAGTCAGTCAGCTTTCTTT
TRBD2	TRBV20-1	.	TRBJ2-7	CSARDSGTSAYEQYF	TGCAGTGCTAGAGATTCCGGGACTAGCGCCTACGAGCAGTACTTC
TRBD2	TRBV5-1	.	TRBJ2-3	CASSRLVAGGADTQYF	TGCGCCAGCAGCCGCCTGGTGGCGGGAGGAGCAGATACGCAGTATTTT
TRBD1	TRBV28	few	TRBJ1-1	CASSSDRVNTEAFF	TGTGCCAGCAGCTCGGACAGGGTGAACACTGAAGCTTTCTTT
.	TRBV24-1	.	TRBJ2-7	CATSAKGRGHEQYF	TGTGCCACCAGTGCGAAAGGCAGGGGCCACGAGCAGTACTTC
TRBD2	TRBV19	.	TRBJ2-5	CASSTGLAGGPETQYF	TGTGCCAGTAGTACCGGACTAGCGGGAGGGCCGGAGACCCAGTACTTC
TRBD1	TRBV12-3/TRBV12-4	.	TRBJ2-5	CASSLESTGAQYF	TGTGCCAGCAGTTTGGAATCGACAGGGGCCCAGTACTTC
.	TRBV7-2	.	TRBJ1-3	CASSFYNPQLGGTIYF	TGTGCCAGCAGCTTTTACAACCCTCAGCTCGGGGGCACCATATATTTT
.	TRBV10-2	.	TRBJ1-6	CASSESPGSPLHF	TGCGCCAGCAGTGAGTCGCCGGGCTCACCCCTCCACTTT
TRBD1	TRBV24-1	.	TRBJ1-2	CATSDPGGYGYTF	TGTGCCACCAGTGATCCAGGGGGGTATGGCTACACCTTC
.	TRBV14	few	TRBJ1-6	CASSLYNSPLHF	TGTGCCAGCAGCCTCTATAATTCACCCCTCCACTTT
TRBD2	TRBV2	.	TRBJ2-5	CASSRLAGEETQYF	TGTGCCAGCAGTAGACTAGCGGGAGAAGAGACCCAGTACTTC
TRBD1	TRBV6-2/TRBV6-3	.	TRBJ1-5	CASSPTGTFDQPQHF	TGTGCCAGCAGTCCGACAGGGACATTCGATCAGCCCCAGCATTTT
.	TRBV4-1	once	TRBJ2-1	CASSSQTSGRYNEQFF	TGCGCCAGCAGCTCCCAGACGAGCGGACGCTACAATGAGCAGTTCTTC
.	TRBV7-8	.	TRBJ1-1	CASSFMFLSTEAFF	TGTGCCAGCAGCTTCATGTTTCTGAGCACTGAAGCTTTCTTT
TRBD1	TRBV20-1	.	TRBJ1-1	CSAPRQGKNTEAFF	TGCAGTGCCCCGAGACAGGGAAAGAACACTGAAGCTTTCTTT
.	TRBV30	.	TRBJ1-2	CAWSVGGAENYGYTF	TGTGCCTGGAGTGTAGGGGGGGCGGAAAACTATGGCTACACCTTC
.	TRBV7-2	.	TRBJ2-7	CASRGGYEQYF	TGTGCCAGCAGGGGGGGCTACGAGCAGTACTTC
.	TRBV18	.	TRBJ1-2	CASSLAESNYGYTF	TGTGCCAGCTCACTGGCGGAGAGTAACTATGGCTACACCTTC
.	TRBV7-2	.	TRBJ1-1	CASSWVPNTEAFF	TGTGCCAGCTCCTGGGTTCCGAACACTGAAGCTTTCTTT